Listed here are 12 T cell receptor beta chains from one sample, sequenced in a study of blood T cell repertoires in COVID-19. The assay was immunoSEQ multiplex PCR, and TCRdb's table has in-frame clones only and misses some. Of about 75,000 clones in the sample, around 90% were seen once. The sample was peripheral blood. Source of these receptors: a human donor in a cohort sampled during active COVID-19.

To note about this clone: A junction boundary mismatches the germline segment, possibly from a read error. J is TRBJ2-6 and V is TRBV4-1; D is possibly TRBD1 (5 bases). This CDR3 has 16 residues. The V gene's germline CDR1 is MGHRA and CDR2 YSYEKL. The CDR3: CASRQVGAGGANVLTF. In DNA, the CDR3 is TGCGCCAGCAGACAAGTAGGGGCAGGTGGGGCCAACGTCCTGACTTTC.

The genes are TRBV3-1 (or the pseudogene TRBV3-2) and TRBJ1-1; TRBD1 might be the D (6 bases). The CDR3 spans 18 residues. The V gene lost 4 bases and the J gene lost 5 bases, with 26 bases spanning the gap. The V gene's germline CDR1 is LGHDT and CDR2 YNNKEL (reference sequence). The CDR3 region has the DNA TGTGCCAGCAGCCGTACCCGGGGGGCCTTCGAGCCTCGGACTGAAGCTTTCTTT. Amino acid sequence: CASSRTRGAFEPRTEAFF.

The chain couples TRBV7-2 to TRBJ2-5; TRBD2 matches 14 bases. The V and J ends lost 1 base and 2 bases, in that order; junction bases with no gene match: 0. Germline V lookup: CDR1 SGHTA, CDR2 FQGNSA. There are 16 residues in the CDR3. DNA for the CDR3: TGTGCCAGCAGCTTAGGGACTAGCGGGGGGCAAGAGACCCAGTACTTC. As protein: CASSLGTSGGQETQYF.

The chain couples TRBV18 to TRBJ2-5, with D hard to call. Trimming stripped 2 bases from V and 0 bases from J, with 7 bases between. The length of the CDR3 is 14 residues. Germline values: CDR1 KGHSH, CDR2 LQKENI. CDR3 protein: CASSPRQDQETQYF. CDR3 bases: TGTGCCAGCTCACCAAGACAAGACCAAGAGACCCAGTACTTC.

This chain uses TRBV5-6 with TRBJ2-7, with D uncertain. V gave up 0 bases and J gave up 3 bases, with 7 bases separating them. CDR3 length equals 13 residues. Germline V gene data show CDR1 as SGHDT and CDR2 as YYEEEE. CDR3 DNA: TGTGCCAGCAGCTTGGTAGAGGTCTACGAGCAGTACTTC. Translating it yields CASSLVEVYEQYF. Filled out from reference TRBV5-6 and TRBJ2-7, the complete variable domain reads DAGVTQSPTHLIKTRGQQVTLRCSPKSGHDTVSWYQQALGQGPQFIFQYYEEEERQRGNFPDRFSGHQFPNYSSELNVNALLLGDSALYLCASSLVEVYEQYFGPGTRLTVT.

The V call is TRBV18, the J call TRBJ1-2, with D perhaps TRBD1 (6 bases). The V gene lost 2 bases and the J gene lost 1 base, with 17 bases spanning the gap. This CDR3 region has 17 residues. Germline-derived CDR1 and CDR2 are KGHSH and LQKENI. The CDR3 loop is CASSPLRQVDNNYGYTF. CDR3 in DNA: TGTGCCAGCTCACCATTGCGACAGGTGGACAATAACTATGGCTACACCTTC.

The rearrangement joins TRBV28 to TRBJ1-1, with a weak D call TRBD1 (5 bases). The CDR3 is made up of 15 amino acids. V was trimmed by 6 bases and J by 1 base, leaving 15 bases between them. Germline V gene sequence: CDR1 MDHEN, CDR2 SYDVKM. This chain's CDR3 is CASRGTFGGNTEAFF. CDR3 in DNA: TGTGCCAGCAGAGGCACTTTCGGGGGGAACACTGAAGCTTTCTTT. Full variable domain (outside the CDR3, taken from reference TRBV28 and TRBJ1-1): DVKVTQSSRYLVKRTGEKVFLECVQDMDHENMFWYRQDPGLGLRLIYFSYDVKMKEKGDIPEGYSVSREKKERFSLILESASTNQTSMYLCASRGTFGGNTEAFFGQGTRLTVV.

The rearrangement links TRBV28 to TRBJ2-1; 14 nucleotides match TRBD2. Germline V lookup: CDR1 MDHEN, CDR2 SYDVKM. V was pared by 5 bases and J by 0 bases, with 9 bases of the junction left unmatched. The CDR3 has 19 amino acids. The CDR3: CASSPGTSGSHDSYNEQFF. The DNA of the CDR3 is TGTGCCAGCAGTCCCGGGACTAGCGGGAGCCATGACTCCTACAATGAGCAGTTCTTC.

The chain combines TRBV24-1 with TRBJ2-3; TRBD1 aligns across 7 bases. There are 15 residues in the CDR3. With 5 bases clipped from V and 1 base from J, the junction kept 5 bases outside the gene matches. Germline-derived CDR1 and CDR2 are KGHDR and SFDVKD. The CDR3, as DNA: TGTGCCACCAGTGGGAACAGGGGCGGCACAGATACGCAGTATTTT. It codes for CATSGNRGGTDTQYF.

This sequence joins TRBV4-1 and TRBJ2-2, with 12 positions matching TRBD1. The CDR3 spans 16 residues. The J segment lost 5 bases and the V segment lost 1 base, leaving 2 bases of the junction unmatched. Germline CDR1 reads MGHRA; CDR2 reads YSYEKL. For the CDR3, the DNA is TGCGCCAGCAGCCAAGGGGACAGGGGGCGTACCGGGGAGCTGTTTTTT. Protein: CASSQGDRGRTGELFF.

The chain combines TRBV5-1 with TRBJ1-1, with 9 bases aligning to TRBD1. Germline values: CDR1 SGHRS, CDR2 YFSETQ. The CDR3 loop spans 13 amino acids. V dropped 2 bases and J dropped 6; count of bases not matched to a gene: 2. DNA for the CDR3: TGCGCCAGCAGCTTCGGGGACAGGGCTGAAGCTTTCTTT. It codes for CASSFGDRAEAFF.

CDR3 region: CASSYHLGGGTSYEQYF. The DNA for the CDR3 is TGTGCCAGCAGCTACCATCTTGGCGGGGGGACTTCCTACGAGCAGTACTTC. The rearrangement joins TRBV7-8 to TRBJ2-7; 8 bases agree with TRBD2. Trimming removed 4 bases from V and 1 base from J; junction bases left unmatched: 12. Germline V CDR1 and CDR2: SGHVS, FQNEAQ. The CDR3 has 17 residues.